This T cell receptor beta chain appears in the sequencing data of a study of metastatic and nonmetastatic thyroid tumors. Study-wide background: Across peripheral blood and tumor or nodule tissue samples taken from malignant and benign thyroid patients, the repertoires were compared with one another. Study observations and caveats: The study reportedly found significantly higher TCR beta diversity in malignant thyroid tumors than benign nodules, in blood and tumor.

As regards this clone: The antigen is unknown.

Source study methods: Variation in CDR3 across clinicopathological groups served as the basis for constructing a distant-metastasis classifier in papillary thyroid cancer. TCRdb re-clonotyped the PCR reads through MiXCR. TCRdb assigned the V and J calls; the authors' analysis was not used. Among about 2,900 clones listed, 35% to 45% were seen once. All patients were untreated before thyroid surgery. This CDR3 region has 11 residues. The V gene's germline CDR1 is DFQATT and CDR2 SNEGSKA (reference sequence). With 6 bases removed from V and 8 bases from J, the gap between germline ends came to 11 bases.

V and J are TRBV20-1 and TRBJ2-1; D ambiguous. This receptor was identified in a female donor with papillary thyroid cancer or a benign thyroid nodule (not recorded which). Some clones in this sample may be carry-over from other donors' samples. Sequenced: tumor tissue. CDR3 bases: TGCAGTGCCCCTCGTCCGTATGAGCAGTTCTTC. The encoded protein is CSAPRPYEQFF.